This T cell receptor (beta chain) was captured by sequencing in a study of blood T cell repertoires in COVID-19 (TCRdb year 2020). General notes on the study: Samples covering the acute and convalescent phases of COVID-19 were provided by collaborators in the United States, Italy and Spain. Subjects who had been exposed to COVID-19, were actively infected with it, or had recovered from it provided the deeply sampled blood TCRbeta repertoires that made up the dataset. A freely available public database, intended as a resource for researchers studying the immune response to SARS-CoV-2, is where the repertoires were released. The sample metadata nearly always contained a de-identified subject ID, COVID-19 status, age in years and sex. Samples came from the ongoing ImmuneRACE study (first 160 participants) plus 1,254 subjects from 6 global collaborators. The prospective study material was composed of cDNA or gDNA derived from T cells, B-cell-depleted T cells, or PBMCs. Where available, HLA class I and class II types were obtained from metadata supplied by the sample provider rather than from assay-based typing.

A remark on this clone: The specificity of this receptor is unknown. No much larger clonotype is one base removed from it; base qualities were not supplied.

Enrolling through a virtual design, the prospective study's participants ranged in age from roughly 18 to 95 years and lived across 20 to 30 United States geographic areas. Cohort assignment in the prospective study relied on participant-reported clinical history from a screening survey and a study questionnaire. ImmuneRACE Cohort 3 recovered participants were defined by two consecutive negative NP/OP PCR tests, healthcare professional clearance, or symptom resolution. In the prospective study, whole blood, serum and a nasopharyngeal or oropharyngeal swab were collected from each participant by mobile phlebotomists. Prospective study participants could optionally give additional blood draws and questionnaires over an approximately two-month period. Prospective study blood samples were shipped either frozen or at room temperature before DNA extraction. Results and caveats for the whole study, not just this receptor: How much clinical and demographic metadata was included differed by source and by participant, and the metadata was provided uncurated.

TCRbeta CDR3 regions were amplified from genomic DNA by means of the immunoSEQ Assay, a bias-controlled multiplex PCR. The published analysis was carried out like this. The number of nucleated cells in each sample was estimated from the amplification of reference gene primers within the assay. To quantify the absolute abundance of each unique TCRbeta CDR3 rearrangement, sequence reads were collapsed and filtered. For each sample, productive Simpson clonality was calculated by taking the square root of Simpson's diversity index across productive rearrangements. TCRdb retrieved this table from immuneACCESS and kept in-frame rearrangements only. Not all clones are present; in checked studies, unresolved V genes account for under half, and no reason is known for the remainder. That table is the source of V, J and clone size, and D and trimming were worked out from the DNA. The sample table shows 200,000 to 250,000 clones, and around 88% are seen once. The top ten clones comprise 4.1% of the sample.

The source material was PBMCs or T cells enriched from blood (not recorded which). The sequence was collected from a woman aged 25 to 45 who had recovered from COVID-19.

The encoded CDR3 is CASMMARGVNSEQFF. The DNA is as follows: TGTGCCAGCATGATGGCCCGCGGGGTAAATTCTGAGCAGTTCTTC. The chain joins TRBV6-1 to TRBJ2-1, with a tentative D gene TRBD2 over 6 matching bases. From the germline V gene, CDR1 is MNHNS and CDR2 is SASEGT. From the cysteine up to the phenylalanine, the CDR3 has a length of 15 residues. The kept DNA is CDR3 alone, 45 bases in frame from the first base. V drops 7 bases and J drops 9 bases, leaving 22 bases in between.